The 14 T cell receptor beta chains given below trace back to one sample, sequenced in a study of CD8 T cells in Susac syndrome. RNA totalling about 0.45 to 1 ug underwent reverse transcription with random hexamers. TCRdb recomputed calls from the immunoSEQ multiplex PCR reads with MiXCR, one row per CDR3 protein. The profile shows over 95,000 distinct CDR3 sequences, around 90% of them singletons. The sample consisted of CD8+ T cells from PBMCs. The source of these receptors is a human donor in good health.

The V and J genes are TRBV10-3 and TRBJ2-7; TRBD1 aligns across 9 bases. CDR1 ENHRY and CDR2 SYGVKD come from the germline V gene. This CDR3 region has 14 residues. The V and J ends lost 10 bases and 6 bases, in that order; junction bases with no gene match: 13. CDR3 in DNA: TGTGCCACTTCACGGGACAGGGTCGCCGCCGAGCAGTACTTC. Protein: CATSRDRVAAEQYF.

V gene TRBV7-2 combines with J gene TRBJ1-2; 10 nucleotides line up with TRBD1. The germline V gene has CDR1 SGHTA and CDR2 FQGNSA. The CDR3 runs to 15 residues. J was trimmed by 3 bases and V by 5 bases; bases with no gene match: 6. The CDR3 reads CASSGWDRGDYGYTF. CDR3 nucleotides: TGTGCCAGCAGCGGATGGGACAGGGGTGACTATGGCTACACCTTC.

CDR3 sequence reads: CSAGQQGYEQYF. For the CDR3, the DNA is TGCAGCGCAGGACAACAGGGTTACGAGCAGTACTTC. This chain uses TRBV29-1 with TRBJ2-7; a weak D match, TRBD1 (6 bases). The CDR3 runs 12 residues. V was pared by 7 bases and J by 4 bases, with 14 bases between. The germline CDR1 and CDR2 sequences are SQVTM and ANQGSEA.

The rearrangement links TRBV6-2 or TRBV6-3 to TRBJ1-1; D unclear. Germline V gene sequence: CDR1 MNHEY, CDR2 SVGEGT. The CDR3 totals 16 residues. V lost 0 bases to trimming and J lost 1 base, with 12 bases between them. The CDR3 region is CASSYSAKQPNTEAFF. CDR3 bases: TGTGCCAGCAGTTACTCGGCCAAGCAACCGAACACTGAAGCTTTCTTT.

This chain links TRBV25-1 with TRBJ2-1, with D possibly being TRBD1 (5 bases). CDR1 is MGHDK, CDR2 SYGVNS, per germline. V lost 3 bases, J lost 8 bases, and 20 bases lay in between. The CDR3 is 16 residues long. For the CDR3, the DNA is TGTGCCAGCAGTGAGTCCACAGGAAAACAGGTCGATGAGCAGTTCTTC. Protein product: CASSESTGKQVDEQFF. The variable domain in full, with the rest retrieved from reference TRBV25-1 and TRBJ2-1, is EADIYQTPRYLVIGTGKKITLECSQTMGHDKMYWYQQDPGMELHLIHYSYGVNSTEKGDLSSESTVSRIRTEHFPLTLESARPSHTSQYLCASSESTGKQVDEQFFGPGTRLTVL.

The chain combines TRBV9 with TRBJ2-2; no clear D gene. Germline V gene lookup returns CDR1 SGDLS and CDR2 YYNGEE. CDR3 length: 15 residues. V was trimmed by 0 bases and J by 0 bases, leaving 6 bases between them. CDR3 in amino acids: CASSVVGSNTGELFF. In DNA, the CDR3 is TGTGCCAGCAGCGTAGTCGGATCGAACACCGGGGAGCTGTTTTTT.

The CDR3 is CASSPESPRARPERELFF. The CDR3 bases are TGTGCCAGCAGCCCAGAAAGCCCCCGGGCACGCCCCGAGCGGGAGCTGTTTTTT. The genes are TRBV7-2 and TRBJ2-2; D not resolved. This CDR3 has 18 amino acids. CDR1 SGHTA and CDR2 FQGNSA come from the germline V gene. V was pared by 5 bases and J by 9 bases, with 28 bases between.

The chain recombines TRBV19 with TRBJ1-1, with no clear D. V was trimmed by 5 bases and J by 5 bases, leaving 6 bases between them. Germline loops: CDR1 LNHDA, CDR2 SQIVND (reference sequence). CDR3 length equals 11 residues. CDR3 sequence: CASSVSTEAFF. The CDR3 DNA sequence: TGTGCCAGTAGTGTGTCTACTGAAGCTTTCTTT. The full variable domain, with the rest looked up from reference TRBV19 and TRBJ1-1, is DGGITQSPKYLFRKEGQNVTLSCEQNLNHDAMYWYRQDPGQGLRLIYYSQIVNDFQKGDIAEGYSVSREKKESFPLTVTSAQKNPTAFYLCASSVSTEAFFGQGTRLTVV.

The chain is built from TRBV30 and TRBJ2-7; tentatively, D is TRBD2 (6 bases). Germline lookup yields CDR1 GTSNPN and CDR2 SVGIG (reference sequence). V was pared by 2 bases and J by 2 bases, with 16 bases between. The CDR3 is 15 amino acids. The CDR3 loop is CAWSRGGTQTYEQYF. The CDR3 coding sequence is TGTGCCTGGAGTAGAGGCGGGACTCAAACCTACGAGCAGTACTTC. Full variable domain (outside the CDR3, taken from reference TRBV30 and TRBJ2-7): SQTIHQWPATLVQPVGSPLSLECTVEGTSNPNLYWYRQAAGRGLQLLFYSVGIGQISSEVPQNLSASRPQDRQFILSSKKLLLSDSGFYLCAWSRGGTQTYEQYFGPGTRLTVT.

The chain links TRBV2 to TRBJ2-2; TRBD2 matches at 9 bases. Germline CDR1 and CDR2: SNHLY and FYNNEI. Trimming at V came to 6 bases and at J to 5 bases, leaving 7 bases not matched to a gene. The CDR3 sequence is 15 residues long. CDR3 loop: CASSPAGGRTGELFF. The CDR3 DNA reads as TGTGCCAGCAGCCCAGCGGGGGGTAGAACCGGGGAGCTGTTTTTT.

J is TRBJ2-3 and V is TRBV20-1, with a weak D call TRBD1 (6 bases). The CDR3 covers 14 residues. In germline, CDR1 is DFQATT, CDR2 SNEGSKA (reference sequence). Trimming left V 6 bases short and J 4 bases short, with 17 bases between. This chain's CDR3 is CSAAATGGPDTQYF. CDR3 nucleotides: TGCAGTGCCGCGGCGACAGGAGGCCCAGATACGCAGTATTTT.

The chain uses TRBV6-2 or TRBV6-3 and TRBJ1-2; D is unclear. The CDR3 contains 14 residues. V lost 3 bases and J lost 2, with 10 bases in between. CDR1 is MNHEY and CDR2 is SVGEGT in the germline V gene. The CDR3 spells CASSYTTQNYGYTF. CDR3 DNA sequence: TGTGCCAGCAGTTATACCACCCAGAACTATGGCTACACCTTC.

The chain is built from TRBV11-1 and TRBJ2-1; D is perhaps TRBD2 (6 bases). Trimming left V 6 bases short and J 0 bases short, with 18 bases between. CDR3 length equals 17 residues. Looked up from germline, CDR1 is SGHAT and CDR2 is FQDESV (reference sequence). CDR3 nucleotides: TGTGCCAGCAGACCAAAGACTAGTCTCCCCTCCTACAATGAGCAGTTCTTC. Its protein product is CASRPKTSLPSYNEQFF.

This chain joins TRBV6-5 and TRBJ2-3; possible D gene TRBD1, 6 bases. V was clipped by 5 bases and J by 1 base, with 13 bases between them. The CDR3 covers 15 residues. Germline V gene lookup returns CDR1 MNHEY and CDR2 SVGAGI. CDR3 coding DNA: TGTGCCAGCAGTCCAACAGGGTCTGGCACAGATACGCAGTATTTT. Encoded protein: CASSPTGSGTDTQYF.